This T cell receptor beta chain was documented in a study of PD-L1 blockade in urothelial cancer. Looking at the study overall: About nine tenths of the roughly 30 patients were men who had bladder-origin urothelial cancer. Blood was subjected to analysis at 3 weeks (second dose) and 6 weeks following treatment start.

CDR3 length: 16 residues. CDR1 is SEHNR and CDR2 is FQNEAQ in the germline V gene (reference sequence). The V gene end was trimmed by 5 bases and the J gene end by 6 bases; junction bases not matched to a gene: 10. Study observations and caveats: Blood TCR clonality below the median before treatment was a predictor of better survival.

Patients were living with locally advanced or metastatic urothelial carcinoma. For this clone: Antigen: not known.

Repertoires were generated with immunoSEQ multiplex PCR, while TCRdb's copy carries only in-frame clones and drops some. The sample lists approximately 38,000 clones, more than 70% occurring once. This sample comprised PBMCs, obtained around atezolizumab (anti-PD-L1) treatment. The receptor was isolated from a man between 60 and 70 years old with urothelial cancer. The chain employs TRBV7-9 and TRBJ2-3; 11 nucleotides agree with TRBD2. The DNA of the CDR3 is TGTGCCAGCAGCCCAGGGACTAGCGGCGATTGGGATACGCAGTATTTT. As protein: CASSPGTSGDWDTQYF. The whole variable domain, filled in from reference TRBV7-9 and TRBJ2-3, reads DTGVSQNPRHKITKRGQNVTFRCDPISEHNRLYWYRQTLGQGPEFLTYFQNEAQLEKSRLLSDRFSAERPKGSFSTLEIQRTEQGDSAMYLCASSPGTSGDWDTQYFGPGTRLTVL.